One and the same sample provided the 3 T cell receptor beta chains below, sequenced in a study of regulatory T cells in long-lasting Graves disease. Noted time point: newly diagnosed GD, antithyroid drugs for less than 3 months. PBMCs provided the RNA from which the TCR library was made. TCR beta libraries were built with iRepertoire HTBI primers and Arm-PCR of CDR3 regions. TCRdb recomputed calls from the multiplex PCR reads with MiXCR, one row per CDR3 protein. In the table there are over 200,000 distinct CDR3 sequences, about 20% of which are singletons. This same sample was also taken into another study, of T cells in Graves' hyperthyroidism and ophthalmopathy.

This material consisted of peripheral blood mononuclear cells (PBMCs), taken at new diagnosis, from a patient treated with antithyroid drugs. These receptors were taken from a young woman with Graves disease.

This clonotype has a count of ten or more. The chain joins TRBV12-3 or TRBV12-4 to TRBJ1-1; a weak D match, TRBD1 (5 bases). V lost 5 bases to trimming and J lost 3 bases, with 16 bases between them. This CDR3 has 15 residues. CDR3 DNA: TGTGCCAGCAGTCCCCTCGGCAGGGCGGACACTGAAGCTTTCTTT. Amino acids: CASSPLGRADTEAFF.

CDR3 amino acids: CASKLAGYQETQYF. The CDR3 nucleotides are TGTGCCAGCAAACTAGCGGGGTACCAAGAGACCCAGTACTTC. The rearrangement links TRBV2 to TRBJ2-5; 10 nucleotides agree with TRBD2. This CDR3 region has 14 residues. Germline CDR1 is SNHLY and CDR2 is FYNNEI. V shed 7 bases, J shed 0 bases, and the junction held 2 bases outside the gene matches.

As regards this clonotype: Just one base apart from a much larger clone, this may be a read error. The chain joins TRBV6-2 or TRBV6-3 to TRBJ2-1; the D gene could be TRBD1 or TRBD2 (5 bases each). This CDR3 has 16 residues. CDR1 and CDR2 (germline): MNHEY, SVGEGT. CDR3 nucleotides: TGTGCCAACAGTGATGGGGACCCTCACCTGAGCGATGAGCAGTTCTTC. It codes for CANSDGDPHLSDEQFF.